Sequencing of this TCR beta chain was carried out in a study of early stage breast cancer tumors. The sample holds a few counts of this clone. Trimming stripped 6 bases from V and 4 bases from J, with 10 bases between. The CDR3 spans 13 residues. CDR1 SGHDN and CDR2 FVKESK come from the germline V gene. Blood replicates held 0.5 ug DNA, tumor or normal breast about 1.5 ug, two each. Measured with immunoSEQ multiplex PCR; TCRdb has only the in-frame clones, and not every one. In the table there are about 31,000 clones, roughly four fifths of which are singletons. Tumor samples used roughly 20-50 mg of diced tissue.

V gene TRBV14 combines with J gene TRBJ1-5; D may be TRBD1 (6 bases). What was sequenced was breast tumor tissue. This clonotype was sampled from a person in their thirties with breast cancer. The CDR3 here is CASSPRGNQPQHF. CDR3 coding DNA: TGTGCCAGCAGTCCCAGGGGAAATCAGCCCCAGCATTTT.